This is a list of T cell receptor beta chains from one sample in a study of T cells in Graves' hyperthyroidism and ophthalmopathy. TCRdb used MiXCR to reprocess the multiplex PCR reads, holding one entry per CDR3 protein. This table holds approximately 600,000 distinct CDR3 sequences, approximately 14% found once. The sample was blood. The receptor source for this set is a woman aged 18-30 years with Graves' ophthalmopathy. CDR3s leave out the opening cysteine and the closing phenylalanine or tryptophan. A D gene is named only where the DNA matches it firmly.

v_call	cdr3_length	d_call	cdr3_aa
TRBV5-4	14	TRBD1	ASSSSGTETYYGYT
TRBV5-6	15	TRBD1	ASSSPIGGTGDTEAF
TRBV11-2	10	-	ASSYGHPEAF
TRBV11-1	14	-	ASSLANTGVPYEQY
TRBV20-1	14	-	SARDWGRDTAYEQY
TRBV30	10	-	AWSHVPGELF
TRBV5-1	15	-	ASSLGLSTGSTDTQY
TRBV28	14	-	ASSLSGGTVTHEQY
TRBV27	10	-	ASSLSKGEQY
TRBV29-1	11	TRBD2	SVTSGLSGELF
TRBV25-1	14	-	ASSTPAGFSTDTQY
TRBV5-1	13	-	ASSLGHGNQETQY
TRBV7-3	15	-	ASSLRGWGSSYNEQF
TRBV9	11	-	ASSVARYNEQF
TRBV5-5	13	TRBD2	ASSWTSGSTGELF
TRBV7-2	14	TRBD2	ASSPGLAGGPREQY
TRBV4-2	14	-	ASSQVGTNGANVLT
TRBV6-1	14	-	ASSEDPWFLNTEAF
TRBV14	13	-	ASSQDHRNTGELF
TRBV30	10	-	AWNLGNYGYT
TRBV7-6	11	-	ASSRSWYYEQY
TRBV27	12	-	ASKGAGGTHEQY
TRBV6-2/TRBV6-3	13	TRBD2	ASRPGLAVYNEQF
TRBV12-3/TRBV12-4	13	-	ASSLGGTVYNEQF